Following are 31 T cell receptor beta chains from one sample sequenced in a study of T cell responses to AZD1222 COVID-19 vaccine. Produced via immunoSEQ multiplex PCR; TCRdb's table is partial and in-frame only. The sample lists around 73,000 clones, 89% occurring once. The sequencing used peripheral blood, collected 28 days after the second AZD1222 dose. Every receptor here comes from an adult who received the AZD1222 COVID-19 vaccine.

This rearrangement joins TRBV27 to TRBJ1-3; 7 nucleotides align to TRBD1. Looked up from germline, CDR1 is MNHEY and CDR2 is SMNVEV (reference sequence). The CDR3 extends over 15 amino acids. Trimming took 5 bases from V and 4 from J; bases not matched to a gene: 8. CDR3 sequence reads: CASSPQGGWGNTIYF. CDR3 DNA sequence: TGTGCCAGCAGTCCCCAGGGGGGATGGGGAAACACCATATATTTT.

V is TRBV7-2 and J is TRBJ2-7, with 8 bases lining up with TRBD2. This CDR3 is built from 14 residues. Germline-derived CDR1 and CDR2 are SGHTA and FQGNSA. The junction had 8 bases not matched to a gene; V was cut back by 5 bases and J by 5 bases. DNA of the CDR3: TGTGCCAGCAGCCCCCGGACTAGCCGGAACGAGCAGTACTTC. Its protein is CASSPRTSRNEQYF. Combining the CDR3 with reference TRBV7-2 and TRBJ2-7 gives the whole variable domain GAGVSQSPSNKVTEKGKDVELRCDPISGHTALYWYRQSLGQGLEFLIYFQGNSAPDKSGLPSDRFSAERTGGSVSTLTIQRTQQEDSAVYLCASSPRTSRNEQYFGPGTRLTVT.

V is TRBV7-2 and J is TRBJ1-1; D perhaps matches TRBD1 (6 bases). Germline V gives CDR1 SGHTA, CDR2 FQGNSA. The CDR3 is made up of 12 amino acids. V dropped 5 bases and J dropped 13 bases, with 17 bases sitting between them. The CDR3 region is CASSPKDSLGFF. The CDR3 DNA follows: TGTGCCAGCAGCCCAAAGGACAGCCTGGGTTTCTTT. The complete variable domain, with remaining parts taken from reference TRBV7-2 and TRBJ1-1, reads GAGVSQSPSNKVTEKGKDVELRCDPISGHTALYWYRQSLGQGLEFLIYFQGNSAPDKSGLPSDRFSAERTGGSVSTLTIQRTQQEDSAVYLCASSPKDSLGFFGQGTRLTVV.

The sample holds a few counts of this clone. The chain couples TRBV18 to TRBJ2-2; tentatively, D is TRBD1 (5 bases). Trimming shortened V by 6 bases and J by 0 bases, and 17 bases separated the two germline ends. The CDR3 is 17 amino acids. Germline CDR1 and CDR2: KGHSH and LQKENI. The CDR3 bases are TGTGCCAGCTCTCTTAAACAGGTTTCCGCGAACACCGGGGAGCTGTTTTTT. Translation: CASSLKQVSANTGELFF.

J is TRBJ2-7 and V is TRBV10-1; tentative D call: TRBD2 (5 bases). CDR3 length: 12 amino acids. Germline values: CDR1 WNHNN, CDR2 SYGVQD (reference sequence). With 4 bases removed from V and 7 bases from J, the gap between germline ends came to 11 bases. Written as DNA, the CDR3 is TGCGCCAGCAGTGGCGCTAGCTGGGAGCAGTACGTC. This codes for CASSGASWEQYV.

V is TRBV5-1 and J is TRBJ2-2; TRBD2 is a possible D gene (6 bases). CDR1 SGHRS and CDR2 YFSETQ come from the germline V gene. The V end was cut by 2 bases, the J end by 5 bases, with 13 bases between. The CDR3 covers 15 residues. CDR3 DNA: TGCGCCAGCAGCTTTTCGGGAGCTAGGACCGGGGAGCTGTTTTTT. The encoded protein is CASSFSGARTGELFF.

The CDR3 protein is CASSSRQGTMNTEAFF. Written as DNA, the CDR3 is TGCGCCAGCAGCTCCCGACAGGGGACCATGAACACTGAAGCTTTCTTT. The V call is TRBV5-1, the J call TRBJ1-1; 8 bases agree with TRBD1. CDR1 SGHRS and CDR2 YFSETQ come from the germline V gene. The length of the CDR3 is 16 residues. The J segment lost 0 bases and the V segment lost 3 bases, leaving 7 bases of the junction unmatched.

This chain uses TRBV9 with TRBJ1-1; D might be TRBD1 (6 bases). The V gene lost 1 base and the J gene lost 3 bases, with 25 bases spanning the gap. Germline V CDR1 and CDR2: SGDLS, YYNGEE. The CDR3 extends over 19 amino acids. Written as DNA, the CDR3 is TGTGCCAGCAGCGTAAGCGGCGCAGGCCCCGGGGGCAGGGACACTGAAGCTTTCTTT. Amino acids: CASSVSGAGPGGRDTEAFF.

In regard to this clone: This CDR3 is also generated by other DNA sequences in the sample. The chain is built from TRBV19 and TRBJ1-5; D might be TRBD1 (6 bases). Germline CDR1 and CDR2: LNHDA and SQIVND (reference sequence). This CDR3 is 14 amino acids long. V lost 3 bases to trimming and J lost 4 bases, with 10 bases between them. CDR3 loop: CASSIRGRNQPQHF. The CDR3 coding sequence is TGTGCCAGTAGTATCAGGGGTCGAAATCAGCCCCAGCATTTT.

The chain couples TRBV7-9 to TRBJ2-7, with 9 bases lining up with TRBD1. The CDR3 sequence is 17 residues long. CDR1 and CDR2 from the germline V gene are SEHNR and FQNEAQ (reference sequence). V gave up 4 bases and J gave up 2 bases; unmatched junction bases: 12. Here the CDR3 DNA reads TGTGCCAGCAGCTCGATGACCGGGACAGGGATAGCCTACGAGCAGTACTTC. This translates into CASSSMTGTGIAYEQYF.

CDR3 in amino acids: CASSFGRYNSPLHF. Written as DNA, the CDR3 is TGCGCCAGCAGCTTCGGCAGATATAATTCACCCCTCCACTTT. This chain connects TRBV5-1 to TRBJ1-6, with unresolved D. Trimming removed 2 bases from V and 4 bases from J, with 7 bases in between. The CDR3 totals 14 residues. Germline V gene sequence: CDR1 SGHRS, CDR2 YFSETQ.

This chain joins TRBV28 and TRBJ2-1, with 12 bases fitting TRBD2. The CDR3 loop spans 15 amino acids. CDR1 is MDHEN, CDR2 SYDVKM, per germline. V lost 6 bases and J lost 6; bases outside the gene matches: 6. CDR3 bases: TGTGCCAGCAGGCTGACTAGCGGGGGATCCAATGAGCAGTTCTTC. Residues: CASRLTSGGSNEQFF. The entire variable domain, with the rest obtained from reference TRBV28 and TRBJ2-1, is as follows: DVKVTQSSRYLVKRTGEKVFLECVQDMDHENMFWYRQDPGLGLRLIYFSYDVKMKEKGDIPEGYSVSREKKERFSLILESASTNQTSMYLCASRLTSGGSNEQFFGPGTRLTVL.

The genes are TRBV5-1 and TRBJ1-2, with a weak D call TRBD1 (5 bases). The CDR3 consists of 17 residues. In germline, CDR1 is SGHRS, CDR2 YFSETQ. Trimming removed 5 bases at V and 5 bases at J, with 25 bases between. CDR3 protein: CASSSGDVLPNAYGYTF. The CDR3 DNA follows: TGCGCCAGCAGTTCCGGGGACGTGTTGCCAAACGCGTATGGCTACACCTTC.

This clone was observed a single time. This chain connects TRBV5-1 to TRBJ2-1; D is ambiguous. Trimming removed 4 bases at V and 4 bases at J, with 12 bases between. The CDR3 loop spans 14 amino acids. CDR1 and CDR2 from the germline V gene are SGHRS and YFSETQ. Here the CDR3 reads CASSRIQAYNEQFF. The CDR3 coding sequence is TGCGCCAGCAGCCGCATCCAGGCTTACAATGAGCAGTTCTTC.

CDR3 protein: CASSLGTGGYVEQFF. The CDR3 coding sequence is TGTGCCAGCAGCTTGGGGACAGGGGGCTACGTTGAGCAGTTCTTC. The chain has TRBV7-3 and TRBJ2-1; 12 positions agree with TRBD1. V lost 3 bases and J lost 9; bases outside the gene matches: 6. Germline values: CDR1 SGHTA, CDR2 FQGTGA. The CDR3 spans 15 residues.

V and J are TRBV15 and TRBJ1-2; D not resolved. Germline CDR1 LNHNV, CDR2 YYDKDF (reference sequence). The CDR3 spans 16 residues. Trimming cost V 3 bases and J 1 base, with 15 bases left between them. This CDR3 is CATSSPMGGNNYGYTF. The CDR3 nucleotides read TGTGCCACCAGCAGCCCCATGGGCGGGAATAACTATGGCTACACCTTC.

This clone was seen a single time. The V gene is TRBV9, the J gene TRBJ2-7; D is perhaps TRBD1 or TRBD2 (5 bases each). The CDR3 has 15 amino acids. Per germline, CDR1 SGDLS and CDR2 YYNGEE. V was shortened by 4 bases and J by 3 bases, with 17 bases between the two germline ends. CDR3 nucleotide sequence: TGTGCCAGCAGCCCCACGGTGGGGGAATTCTACGAGCAGTACTTC. Its translation is CASSPTVGEFYEQYF. Together with reference TRBV9 and TRBJ2-7, the CDR3 gives the full variable domain: DSGVTQTPKHLITATGQRVTLRCSPRSGDLSVYWYQQSLDQGLQFLIQYYNGEERAKGNILERFSAQQFPDLHSELNLSSLELGDSALYFCASSPTVGEFYEQYFGPGTRLTVT.

This chain joins TRBV5-6 and TRBJ2-7, with D tentatively TRBD2 (7 bases). Trimming removed 0 bases at V and 4 bases at J, with 14 bases between. CDR1 and CDR2 from the germline V gene are SGHDT and YYEEEE. The CDR3 is 15 residues long. In DNA form, the CDR3 reads TGTGCCAGCAGCTTGGAGGGGGGGGCGAGGTACGAGCAGTACTTC. It is translated as CASSLEGGARYEQYF. Together with reference TRBV5-6 and TRBJ2-7, the CDR3 gives the full variable domain: DAGVTQSPTHLIKTRGQQVTLRCSPKSGHDTVSWYQQALGQGPQFIFQYYEEEERQRGNFPDRFSGHQFPNYSSELNVNALLLGDSALYLCASSLEGGARYEQYFGPGTRLTVT.

This clone was seen a single time. The chain has TRBV7-7 and TRBJ2-7; D may be TRBD1 (6 bases). The germline gives CDR1 SSHAT, CDR2 FNYEAQ (reference sequence). This CDR3 contains 16 residues. V shed 5 bases and J shed 2 bases, with 19 bases lying between them. CDR3 sequence reads: CASSTQGTEITYEQYV. For the CDR3, the DNA is TGTGCCAGCAGCACCCAGGGGACGGAGATTACCTACGAGCAGTACGTC.

The chain combines TRBV5-1 with TRBJ2-2, with D unresolved. This CDR3 comprises 14 residues. The germline V gene encodes CDR1 SGHRS and CDR2 YFSETQ. V was cut by 0 bases and J by 7 bases, with 10 bases left in between. The CDR3 sequence: CASSLEGRGGELFF. CDR3 bases: TGCGCCAGCAGCTTGGAAGGGCGCGGCGGGGAGCTGTTTTTT.

The chain carries TRBV6-5 and TRBJ2-5; a weak D match, TRBD1 (6 bases). Per the germline V gene, CDR1 is MNHEY and CDR2 is SVGAGI. V was cut by 2 bases and J by 3 bases, with 13 bases left in between. CDR3 length: 15 amino acids. CDR3 DNA: TGTGCCAGCAGTTACACCAGGGACACCAAAGAGACCCAGTACTTC. This gives the protein CASSYTRDTKETQYF.

V and J are TRBV7-2 and TRBJ2-7; D not resolved. Trimming removed 3 bases at V and 7 bases at J, with 16 bases between. This CDR3 region has 14 residues. Per germline, CDR1 SGHTA and CDR2 FQGNSA. In DNA, the CDR3 is TGTGCCAGCAGCTTTCTCGGCGTCTCGGATGAGCAGTACTTC. The encoded protein is CASSFLGVSDEQYF.

V usage is TRBV7-3 and J usage is TRBJ2-2; D not certain. V was clipped by 1 base and J by 6 bases, with 9 bases between them. Germline values: CDR1 SGHTA, CDR2 FQGTGA. This CDR3 comprises 14 residues. The CDR3 bases are TGTGCCAGCAGCTTAAGTGGAGCGTCCGGGGAGCTGTTTTTT. It specifies CASSLSGASGELFF.

The CDR3 reads CASSKTSKLKSIDEQYV. Here the CDR3 DNA reads TGTGCCAGCAGCAAAACCTCCAAGCTCAAATCCATCGACGAGCAGTACGTC. The chain combines TRBV21-1 with TRBJ2-7; the table's D call of TRBD2 was not tested on the DNA. TRBV21-1 is deemed a pseudogene. The CDR3 consists of 17 residues.

The chain joins TRBV6-5 to TRBJ1-1, with D perhaps matching TRBD1 (5 bases). Germline values: CDR1 MNHEY, CDR2 SVGAGI. V was pared by 0 bases and J by 1 base, with 12 bases between. CDR3 size: 16 residues. CDR3 DNA sequence: TGTGCCAGCAGTTACTCTCCGGGACGGACGAACACTGAAGCTTTCTTT. It codes for CASSYSPGRTNTEAFF.

The rearrangement joins TRBV7-2 to TRBJ2-7, with 8 bases matching TRBD2. The CDR3 runs 15 residues. The germline CDR1 and CDR2 sequences are SGHTA and FQGNSA. J lost 6 bases, V lost 2 bases, and 9 bases had no gene match. The CDR3 here is CASSLFSGSMSEQYV. The CDR3 coding sequence is TGTGCCAGCAGCTTATTCAGCGGGAGTATGTCCGAGCAGTACGTC.

The chain carries TRBV4-1 and TRBJ2-1, with a weak D call TRBD2 (6 bases). The germline gives CDR1 MGHRA, CDR2 YSYEKL. Trimming removed 2 bases at V and 4 bases at J, with 9 bases between. The CDR3 loop spans 14 amino acids. CDR3 sequence (DNA): TGCGCCAGCAGCCAACAGGGACTGTACAATGAGCAGTTCTTC. As protein: CASSQQGLYNEQFF.

The V gene is TRBV27, the J gene TRBJ1-2; no clear D gene. CDR1 MNHEY and CDR2 SMNVEV come from the germline V gene (reference sequence). The germline V and J ends were trimmed by 4 bases and 8 bases, with 17 bases remaining between them. CDR3 size: 14 residues. This chain's CDR3 is CASSSWQSPRGYTF. CDR3 nucleotide sequence: TGTGCCAGCAGTTCATGGCAGTCTCCTAGAGGCTACACCTTC.

The J gene is TRBJ1-5, the V gene TRBV19; TRBD1 agrees at 11 bases. CDR1 is LNHDA and CDR2 is SQIVND in the germline V gene (reference sequence). V was clipped by 6 bases and J by 3 bases; unmatched bases: 13. The CDR3 consists of 18 residues. CDR3 residues: CASRTGTGGVLDNQPQHF. The CDR3 nucleotides read TGTGCCAGTAGAACCGGGACAGGGGGGGTTCTTGACAATCAGCCCCAGCATTTT.

This chain connects TRBV6-5 to TRBJ1-1, with D tentatively TRBD1 (6 bases). Germline V gives CDR1 MNHEY, CDR2 SVGAGI. This CDR3 has 13 amino acids. Trimming left V 5 bases short and J 6 bases short, with 13 bases between. CDR3 loop: CASSPGGGAEAFF. Written as DNA, the CDR3 is TGTGCCAGCAGTCCGGGTGGGGGCGCTGAAGCTTTCTTT.

The DNA of the CDR3 is TGCGCCAGCAGCCACGCTCAGGGGGGAGAGACCCAGTACTTC. This sequence encodes CASSHAQGGETQYF. The chain combines TRBV5-1 with TRBJ2-5; TRBD1 might be the D (7 bases). The CDR3 contains 14 residues. Germline assignment: CDR1 SGHRS and CDR2 YFSETQ. With 4 bases removed from V and 4 bases from J, the gap between germline ends came to 14 bases.